A selection of T cell receptor beta chains follows, all from one sample in a study of blood T cell repertoires in COVID-19. Using immunoSEQ multiplex PCR, the repertoire was profiled, and TCRdb retains in-frame clones only, with some absent. The sample lists roughly 220,000 clones, around four fifths occurring once. The sample taken for sequencing was peripheral blood. These receptor sequences come from a man aged 30 to 39 with active or convalescent COVID-19. The CDR3 runs from the conserved cysteine through the conserved F or W. A D gene is named only where the DNA matches it firmly.

V gene	J gene	D gene	CDR3 DNA	CDR3 protein
TRBV7-9	TRBJ2-1	TRBD1	TGTGCCAGCAGCACCCGTCGGGACAGGAGGTTCTTC	CASSTRRDRRFF
TRBV5-4	TRBJ2-5	NA	TGTGCCAGCAGCCCTGGGCTAAGAGAGACCCAGTACTTC	CASSPGLRETQYF
TRBV5-1	TRBJ1-4	NA	TGCGCCAGCAGCTTGGTCGGGGAGACTAATGAAAAACTGTTTTTT	CASSLVGETNEKLFF
TRBV5-1	TRBJ2-2	TRBD2	TGCGCCAGCAGCTTGACTAGCGGGAGTATAGGGGCGAACACCGGGGAGCTGTTTTTT	CASSLTSGSIGANTGELFF
TRBV4-1	TRBJ2-7	TRBD2	TGCGCCAGCAGCCAAGAAGGTCTAGCGGGGGGTTACGAGCAGTACTTC	CASSQEGLAGGYEQYF
TRBV6-5	TRBJ2-7	NA	TGTGCCAGCAGTTACTCGACAGGAAAAAACTACGAGCAGTACTTC	CASSYSTGKNYEQYF
TRBV30	TRBJ1-3	NA	TGTGCCTCCGGGGGGGGCGGAAACACCATATATTTT	CASGGGGNTIYF
TRBV4-2	TRBJ2-3	TRBD2	TGTGCCAGCAGCCCGCTTTGGCGGGGGAGCACAGATACGCAGTATTTT	CASSPLWRGSTDTQYF
TRBV4-2	TRBJ2-1	NA	TGTGCCAGCAGCCAAGGAAGCGGCCTCAATGAGCAGTTCTTC	CASSQGSGLNEQFF
TRBV28	TRBJ1-6	NA	TGTGCCAGCAGTACCTATGGGCCCGGGATGTATAATTCACCCCTCCACTTT	CASSTYGPGMYNSPLHF
TRBV7-2	TRBJ2-1	TRBD2	TGTGCCAGCAGCTTTGGTTGGACCGGGAGGGCCTTACATGAGCAGTTCTTC	CASSFGWTGRALHEQFF
TRBV28	TRBJ1-3	TRBD1	TGTGCCACCCAGGGGGCCAGTCAAAACTCTGGAAACACCATATATTTT	CATQGASQNSGNTIYF
TRBV7-9	TRBJ1-4	NA	TGTGCCAGCAGCTTAGTCGGTGTCCGGGGTGAAAAACTGTTTTTT	CASSLVGVRGEKLFF